This T cell receptor (beta chain) was recovered during a study of cytomegalovirus exposure and HLA in healthy donors. The protocol was immunoSEQ multiplex PCR, while the TCRdb copy is restricted to in-frame clones and leaves out a portion. Altogether fewer than 60,000 clones are present, 89% being singletons, with the ten largest covering roughly 15%. Germline CDR1 and CDR2: SNHLY and FYNNEI. The CDR3 is 14 amino acids. Trimming removed 4 bases at V and 4 bases at J, with 10 bases between. Remarks on this clone: The antigen is undetermined.

The donors were members of the approximately 130-subject validation cohort (separate from the roughly 700-subject first cohort). Study observations and caveats: According to a later analysis, TCR clusters from the first cohort tended to co-occur in the 100 to 150 validation repertoires. Accounts indicate the classifier identified cytomegalovirus status with strong specificity and sensitivity. Cytomegalovirus-associated status was assigned to some 180 TCR beta chains.

The sequencing sample was made of PBMCs. The V gene is TRBV2, the J gene TRBJ2-2; tentative D call: TRBD2 (6 bases). The sequence derives from a woman aged 18-29 years in good health and CMV-seronegative. The CDR3 DNA sequence: TGTGCCAGCAGTGTCGGGGGTCGCACCGGGGAGCTGTTTTTT. Amino acid sequence: CASSVGGRTGELFF. Together with reference TRBV2 and TRBJ2-2, the CDR3 gives the full variable domain: EPEVTQTPSHQVTQMGQEVILRCVPISNHLYFYWYRQILGQKVEFLVSFYNNEISEKSEIFDDQFSVERPDGSNFTLKIRSTKLEDSAMYFCASSVGGRTGELFFGEGSRLTVL.